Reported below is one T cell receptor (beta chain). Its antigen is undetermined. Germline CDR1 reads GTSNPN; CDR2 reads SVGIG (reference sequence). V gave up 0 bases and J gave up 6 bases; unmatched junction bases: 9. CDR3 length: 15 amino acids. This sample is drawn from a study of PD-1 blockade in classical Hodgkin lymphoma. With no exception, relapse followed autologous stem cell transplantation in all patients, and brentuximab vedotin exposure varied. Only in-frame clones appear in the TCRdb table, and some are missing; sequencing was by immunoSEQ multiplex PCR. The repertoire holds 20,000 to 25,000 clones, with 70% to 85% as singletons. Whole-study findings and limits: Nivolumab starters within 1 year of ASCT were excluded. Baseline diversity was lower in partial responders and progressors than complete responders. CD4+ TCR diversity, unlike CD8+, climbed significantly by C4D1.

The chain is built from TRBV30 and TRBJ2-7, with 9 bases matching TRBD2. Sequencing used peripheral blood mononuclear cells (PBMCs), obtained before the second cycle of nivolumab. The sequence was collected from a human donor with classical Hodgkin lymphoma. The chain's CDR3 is CAWSVGLAGISEQYF. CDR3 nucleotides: TGTGCCTGGAGTGTAGGGCTAGCGGGAATAAGCGAGCAGTACTTC. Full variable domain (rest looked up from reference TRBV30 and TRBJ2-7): SQTIHQWPATLVQPVGSPLSLECTVEGTSNPNLYWYRQAAGRGLQLLFYSVGIGQISSEVPQNLSASRPQDRQFILSSKKLLLSDSGFYLCAWSVGLAGISEQYFGPGTRLTVT.